The 29 T cell receptor beta chains below were found in one sample sequenced in a study of monozygotic twins with inflammatory bowel disease. TCRdb derives one entry per CDR3 protein from the 5' RACE reads, leaving out DNA. This sample lists some 170,000 distinct CDR3 sequences; its ten largest clones have around 7%. Sequencing was carried out using blood. Source of these receptors: a human donor with ulcerative colitis or Crohn's disease, or a healthy co-twin of an affected twin (not recorded which).

The J gene is TRBJ2-3, the V gene TRBV29-1; the TCRdb call, TRBD1, lacks DNA for checking. Per the germline V gene, CDR1 is SQVTM and CDR2 is ANQGSEA. The CDR3 runs to 15 residues. The CDR3 spells CSVETGVTSTDTQYF.

The chain employs TRBV18 and TRBJ2-6. This CDR3 is 18 amino acids long. The germline CDR1 and CDR2 sequences are KGHSH and LQKENI. This chain's CDR3 is CASSPSIDRYSGANVLTF.

The rearrangement links TRBV5-1 to TRBJ2-3; TCRdb reports TRBD1, a call that lacks DNA to check it against. CDR1 SGHRS and CDR2 YFSETQ come from the germline V gene. This CDR3 has 15 amino acids. The CDR3: CASSEGQGSTDTQYF.

The chain couples TRBV6-1 to TRBJ2-1; TCRdb returns TRBD1, unconfirmable since there is no DNA. This CDR3 is built from 15 residues. Germline V gene sequence: CDR1 MNHNS, CDR2 SASEGT. CDR3 residues: CASSRLRERPVEQFF.

The gene calls are TRBV20-1 and TRBJ1-1; there is no DNA to check the TCRdb D call of TRBD1. The CDR3 runs to 13 residues. Germline assignment: CDR1 DFQATT and CDR2 SNEGSKA (reference sequence). This chain's CDR3 is CSARIQGPTEAFF.

V and J are TRBV5-1 and TRBJ1-2. This CDR3 is 13 amino acids long. CDR1 is SGHRS, CDR2 YFSETQ, per germline. The CDR3 spells CASSLGRNYGYTF.

V usage is TRBV20-1 and J usage is TRBJ1-2. Looked up from germline, CDR1 is DFQATT and CDR2 is SNEGSKA (reference sequence). CDR3 length: 13 residues. This CDR3 reads CSATGDSSGGYTF.

The chain couples TRBV5-1 to TRBJ2-5; TCRdb outputs TRBD2, but without DNA this stays unchecked. The CDR3 covers 15 residues. CDR1 is SGHRS and CDR2 is YFSETQ in the germline V gene. The CDR3 is CASSLFWAKRETQYF.

Here the CDR3 reads CASSILPGGYTF. V usage is TRBV19 and J usage is TRBJ1-2. CDR3 size: 12 residues. The germline V gene has CDR1 LNHDA and CDR2 SQIVND (reference sequence).

The chain uses TRBV10-3 and TRBJ2-5; the D call from TCRdb, TRBD2, cannot be confirmed without DNA. The germline CDR1 and CDR2 sequences are ENHRY and SYGVKD. This CDR3 has 15 residues. The CDR3 sequence is CAIGGLAGIEETQYF.

The chain links TRBV11-2 to TRBJ1-2; TCRdb gives TRBD1 as the D gene, but with no DNA this cannot be confirmed. Germline V gives CDR1 SGHAT, CDR2 FQNNGV. The CDR3 contains 12 residues. CDR3 residues: CATRDRNYGYTF.

CDR3 residues: CAWSVIGQEYNEQFF. V is TRBV30 and J is TRBJ2-1; TCRdb's D call of TRBD1 is untestable without DNA. CDR1 is GTSNPN, CDR2 SVGIG, per germline (reference sequence). The CDR3 totals 15 residues.

The chain carries TRBV5-1 and TRBJ2-3; TCRdb indicates TRBD1, and absent DNA this call remains unverified. This CDR3 has 12 amino acids. The germline V gene has CDR1 SGHRS and CDR2 YFSETQ. This CDR3 reads CASSLQGYTQYF.

The chain combines TRBV7-2 with TRBJ2-7. Germline loops: CDR1 SGHTA, CDR2 FQGNSA. This CDR3 is 15 amino acids long. CDR3 sequence: CASSPTTGTSYEQYF.

V and J are TRBV3-1 and TRBJ2-2; TCRdb picks TRBD1, but there is no DNA to check that call. Germline CDR1 and CDR2: LGHDT and YNNKEL (reference sequence). The CDR3 is 18 residues long. The CDR3 sequence: CASRQKWGSRPGTGELFF.

The chain's CDR3 is CASSLDSWSNTEAFF. The chain carries TRBV5-6 and TRBJ1-1. CDR1 and CDR2 (germline): SGHDT, YYEEEE. This CDR3 has 15 amino acids.

The CDR3 here is CSAKTRTMGYTDTQYF. This chain joins TRBV20-1 and TRBJ2-3; absent DNA, TCRdb's TRBD2 call cannot be checked. In germline, CDR1 is DFQATT, CDR2 SNEGSKA (reference sequence). The CDR3 contains 16 residues.

The V and J genes are TRBV3-1 and TRBJ1-4. Germline V gives CDR1 LGHDT, CDR2 YNNKEL (reference sequence). The CDR3 has 15 residues. CDR3 amino acids: CASSVTGTPNEKLFF.

The V and J genes are TRBV19 and TRBJ2-7. Germline V gives CDR1 LNHDA, CDR2 SQIVND (reference sequence). The CDR3 loop spans 11 amino acids. The chain's CDR3 is CASSGAYEQYF.

This chain links TRBV12-3 or TRBV12-4 with TRBJ2-7. CDR3 length equals 14 residues. The CDR3 region is CASSGRTGLNEQYF.

The V call is TRBV7-2, the J call TRBJ2-1; TCRdb's D call, TRBD1, is unchecked because there is no DNA. Germline CDR1 reads SGHTA; CDR2 reads FQGNSA. The CDR3 extends over 15 amino acids. CDR3 sequence: CASQAPGTLYNEQFF.

The genes are TRBV6-6 and TRBJ2-7; there is no DNA to check the TCRdb D call of TRBD2. The germline gives CDR1 MNHNY, CDR2 SVGAGI (reference sequence). This CDR3 has 14 residues. The CDR3 here is CASTTSGSSYEQYF.

The chain carries TRBV6-6 and TRBJ2-3. This CDR3 is 14 amino acids long. Germline CDR1 and CDR2: MNHNY and SVGAGI (reference sequence). The chain's CDR3 is CASMSGARTDTQYF.

The chain recombines TRBV11-2 with TRBJ2-3; with no DNA, the TCRdb D assignment of TRBD1 cannot be verified. The germline gives CDR1 SGHAT, CDR2 FQNNGV. The CDR3 contains 12 residues. CDR3 region: CASSPGIDTQYF.

The chain joins TRBV7-9 to TRBJ2-5. CDR3 size: 13 residues. Germline-derived CDR1 and CDR2 are SEHNR and FQNEAQ (reference sequence). CDR3 region: CASSLAGDETQYF.

The chain's CDR3 is CASRNWGASTDTQYF. The genes are TRBV5-5 and TRBJ2-3; checking the TCRdb D call of TRBD1 is not possible without DNA. The CDR3 totals 15 residues. Germline V CDR1 and CDR2: SGHKS, YYEKEE (reference sequence).

The genes are TRBV20-1 and TRBJ2-3; without DNA, the TCRdb call of TRBD1 cannot be checked. Per germline, CDR1 DFQATT and CDR2 SNEGSKA (reference sequence). The CDR3 length is 16 residues. Here the CDR3 reads CSARGQGAIEVDTQYF.

The chain is built from TRBV5-1 and TRBJ1-2; TCRdb designates TRBD1, a call that cannot be tested without DNA. Germline values: CDR1 SGHRS, CDR2 YFSETQ. The CDR3 is made up of 13 amino acids. The CDR3 loop is CASSPRGNYGYTF.

The chain links TRBV2 to TRBJ2-3; TCRdb calls TRBD2, which cannot be checked without DNA. This CDR3 region has 13 residues. Germline CDR1 and CDR2: SNHLY and FYNNEI. CDR3 sequence reads: CASNRYEADTQYF.